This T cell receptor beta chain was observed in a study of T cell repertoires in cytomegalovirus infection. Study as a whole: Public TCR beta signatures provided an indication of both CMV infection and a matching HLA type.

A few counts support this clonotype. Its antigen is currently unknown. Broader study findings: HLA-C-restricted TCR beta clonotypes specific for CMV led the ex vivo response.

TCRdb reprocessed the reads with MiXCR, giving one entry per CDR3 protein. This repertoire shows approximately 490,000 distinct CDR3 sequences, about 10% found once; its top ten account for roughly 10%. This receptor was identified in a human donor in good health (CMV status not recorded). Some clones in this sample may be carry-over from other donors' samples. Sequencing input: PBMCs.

CDR3 DNA sequence: TGTGCCAGCAGCGGAATTAGCGGGCCCCAAGAGACCCAGTACTTC. Amino acid sequence: CASSGISGPQETQYF. The V call is TRBV9, the J call TRBJ2-5; 7 bases agree with TRBD2. V lost 3 bases to trimming and J lost 1 base; unmatched junction nucleotides: 6. CDR1 SGDLS and CDR2 YYNGEE come from the germline V gene. The CDR3 totals 15 residues.